The 26 T cell receptor beta chains reported below all come from one sample, sequenced in a study of blood T cell repertoires in COVID-19. Sequencing was performed with immunoSEQ multiplex PCR; in TCRdb, only in-frame clones are kept and a portion is missing. Seen here are around 300,000 clones, roughly 88% observed once, and the top ten hold about 10%. Sequencing was carried out using peripheral blood. The receptors stem from a woman between 65 and 79 years old with acute or convalescent COVID-19.

The chain links TRBV27 to TRBJ2-7, with D possibly matching TRBD2 (6 bases). V lost 3 bases and J 7 bases, leaving 19 bases between the germline ends. CDR1 MNHEY and CDR2 SMNVEV come from the germline V gene (reference sequence). The CDR3 runs 15 residues. The CDR3 sequence: CASSFLRDSQGEQYF. Here the CDR3 DNA reads TGTGCCAGCAGTTTCCTTCGGGACTCCCAAGGAGAGCAGTACTTC.

The chain recombines TRBV19 with TRBJ1-6, with D perhaps TRBD1 (5 bases). Trimming cost V 2 bases and J 7 bases, with 12 bases left between them. The CDR3 is 15 residues long. In germline, CDR1 is LNHDA, CDR2 SQIVND (reference sequence). The CDR3 DNA reads as TGTGCCAGTAGTATAAACAGGCTCGGAAATTCACCCCTCCACTTT. Protein sequence: CASSINRLGNSPLHF.

CDR3 protein: CASSWPGAYEQYF. CDR3 DNA sequence: TGTGCCAGCAGTTGGCCCGGGGCCTACGAGCAGTACTTC. The gene calls are TRBV6-2 or TRBV6-3 and TRBJ2-7; tentatively, D is TRBD2 (5 bases). This CDR3 has 13 residues. The germline V and J ends were trimmed by 4 bases and 2 bases, with 9 bases remaining between them. Per the germline V gene, CDR1 is MNHEY and CDR2 is SVGEGT.

J is TRBJ2-1 and V is TRBV30; TRBD2 aligns across 14 bases. The ends lost 3 bases at V and 8 bases at J; junction bases unmatched: 6. CDR3 length: 15 residues. CDR1 is GTSNPN and CDR2 is SVGIG in the germline V gene (reference sequence). For the CDR3, the DNA is TGTGCCTGGAGCGAGGGGACTAGCGGGGGCGATGAGCAGTTCTTC. Residues: CAWSEGTSGGDEQFF. Full variable domain (remainder filled in from reference TRBV30 and TRBJ2-1): SQTIHQWPATLVQPVGSPLSLECTVEGTSNPNLYWYRQAAGRGLQLLFYSVGIGQISSEVPQNLSASRPQDRQFILSSKKLLLSDSGFYLCAWSEGTSGGDEQFFGPGTRLTVL.

In DNA form, the CDR3 reads TGTGCCAGCAGCGGTAGCGGGGGGGTAGAAGAGACCCAGTACTTC. Translation gives CASSGSGGVEETQYF. This chain uses TRBV11-2 with TRBJ2-5, with 11 bases matching TRBD2. The germline gives CDR1 SGHAT, CDR2 FQNNGV. After removal of 5 bases from V and 3 bases from J, the junction contained 5 bases not matched to a gene. This CDR3 spans 15 amino acids. Combining the CDR3 with reference TRBV11-2 and TRBJ2-5 gives the whole variable domain EAGVAQSPRYKIIEKRQSVAFWCNPISGHATLYWYQQILGQGPKLLIQFQNNGVVDDSQLPKDRFSAERLKGVDSTLKIQPAKLEDSAVYLCASSGSGGVEETQYFGPGTRLLVL.

The chain links TRBV7-3 to TRBJ1-4; a weak D match, TRBD1 (5 bases). CDR1 SGHTA and CDR2 FQGTGA come from the germline V gene. Trimming stripped 0 bases from V and 8 bases from J, with 13 bases between. The CDR3 has 15 amino acids. CDR3 region: CASSLTGGAWEKLFF. DNA for the CDR3: TGTGCCAGCAGCTTAACGGGGGGTGCCTGGGAAAAACTGTTTTTT.

This clone was detected only once. V gene TRBV10-3 combines with J gene TRBJ2-7, with TRBD1 matching 7 bases. This CDR3 has 16 amino acids. The germline CDR1 and CDR2 sequences are ENHRY and SYGVKD. V gave up 2 bases and J gave up 3 bases; unmatched junction bases: 10. Here the CDR3 DNA reads TGTGCCATCAGTGAGGGATCCGGGACAGCCGACTACGAGCAGTACTTC. Its translation is CAISEGSGTADYEQYF.

This clone came up once. The J gene is TRBJ2-2, the V gene TRBV7-2; TRBD1 aligns across 8 bases. Germline lookup yields CDR1 SGHTA and CDR2 FQGNSA. With 5 bases clipped from V and 5 bases from J, the junction kept 4 bases outside the gene matches. The CDR3 is 14 residues long. CDR3 coding DNA: TGTGCCAGCAGCCTATGGACAGGGACCGGGGAGCTGTTTTTT. Protein: CASSLWTGTGELFF.

The rearrangement links TRBV7-2 to TRBJ2-7; 8 nucleotides line up with TRBD1. This CDR3 spans 15 amino acids. Germline CDR1 reads SGHTA; CDR2 reads FQGNSA. V gave up 2 bases and J gave up 3 bases; unmatched junction bases: 6. CDR3 protein: CASSLTGTGGYEQYF. The CDR3 DNA reads TGTGCCAGCAGCTTAACCGGGACAGGCGGCTACGAGCAGTACTTC. The full variable domain, in which reference TRBV7-2 and TRBJ2-7 provide the parts outside the CDR3, is GAGVSQSPSNKVTEKGKDVELRCDPISGHTALYWYRQSLGQGLEFLIYFQGNSAPDKSGLPSDRFSAERTGGSVSTLTIQRTQQEDSAVYLCASSLTGTGGYEQYFGPGTRLTVT.

The chain joins TRBV29-1 to TRBJ2-2; TRBD1 aligns across 8 bases. The CDR3 runs to 14 residues. The germline V gene has CDR1 SQVTM and CDR2 ANQGSEA. V trimming: 6 bases; J trimming: 1 base; junction bases outside the gene matches: 4. The CDR3 sequence is CSVRQGRNTGELFF. DNA for the CDR3: TGCAGCGTGCGACAGGGGAGGAACACCGGGGAGCTGTTTTTT.

This chain's CDR3 is CASSETGSPRETQYF. CDR3 sequence (DNA): TGTGCCAGTAGCGAGACAGGGTCGCCACGAGAGACCCAGTACTTC. The V and J genes are TRBV19 and TRBJ2-5, with 7 bases lining up with TRBD1. The V segment lost 6 bases and the J segment 4 bases; nucleotides outside the gene matches: 11. Germline assignment: CDR1 LNHDA and CDR2 SQIVND (reference sequence). The CDR3 covers 15 residues.

This clone was found once. The chain uses TRBV7-9 and TRBJ2-1, with 9 bases that match TRBD1. The CDR3 totals 16 residues. Germline lookup yields CDR1 SEHNR and CDR2 FQNEAQ (reference sequence). The junction had 12 bases not matched to a gene; V was cut back by 4 bases and J by 8 bases. Written as DNA, the CDR3 is TGTGCCAGCAGCTCGCACAGGGGGCGGCAGTTCGATGAGCAGTTCTTC. Protein sequence: CASSSHRGRQFDEQFF.

The V and J genes are TRBV7-2 and TRBJ2-5; 13 nucleotides agree with TRBD2. CDR3 length equals 16 residues. The V gene's germline CDR1 is SGHTA and CDR2 FQGNSA. The trim removed 0 bases at V and 4 bases at J, leaving 2 bases unmatched. The CDR3 reads CASSLATSGGGETQYF. In nucleotides, the CDR3 is TGTGCCAGCAGCTTAGCCACTAGCGGGGGGGGAGAGACCCAGTACTTC.

This rearrangement joins TRBV24-1 to TRBJ2-2; a possible D gene is TRBD2 (5 bases). Between the trimmed V and J ends, which lost 10 bases and 2 bases, there was a span of 22 bases. Germline values: CDR1 KGHDR, CDR2 SFDVKD. CDR3 length: 17 residues. CDR3 protein: CATGVLRPGSNTGELFF. CDR3 nucleotides: TGTGCCACGGGAGTTTTACGGCCTGGTAGCAACACCGGGGAGCTGTTTTTT.

V is TRBV19 and J is TRBJ1-4, with D perhaps TRBD1 (6 bases). Trimming took 5 bases from V and 7 from J, leaving 23 bases between them. CDR1 is LNHDA and CDR2 is SQIVND in the germline V gene (reference sequence). The CDR3 length is 17 residues. The CDR3 DNA sequence: TGTGCCAGTAGTCACCTCAGGGGCCGGAAAGAACGTGAAAAACTGTTTTTT. Its translation is CASSHLRGRKEREKLFF.

V gene TRBV7-3 combines with J gene TRBJ2-4; 7 bases align to TRBD1. This CDR3 comprises 13 residues. Per the germline V gene, CDR1 is SGHTA and CDR2 is FQGTGA. After removal of 1 base from V and 13 bases from J, the junction contained 7 bases not matched to a gene. The CDR3 reads CASSLNRGSPQYF. The CDR3 DNA is TGTGCCAGCAGCTTAAACAGGGGTAGTCCCCAGTACTTC.

This chain connects TRBV7-3 to TRBJ2-2; a weak D match, TRBD1 (5 bases). Germline CDR1 reads SGHTA; CDR2 reads FQGTGA. Trimming shortened V by 2 bases and J by 3 bases, and 13 bases separated the two germline ends. The CDR3 totals 16 residues. The CDR3 loop reads CASSLFPGHYTGELFF. DNA of the CDR3: TGTGCCAGCAGCTTATTTCCCGGACATTACACCGGGGAGCTGTTTTTT.

The chain joins TRBV6-5 to TRBJ2-7; possibly TRBD2 for D (5 bases). From germline, CDR1 is MNHEY and CDR2 SVGAGI. The CDR3 is 11 amino acids. Deletions cut 8 bases from V and 2 bases from J, with 7 bases between. The CDR3 DNA follows: TGTGCCAGCTCTAGCCCCTACGAGCAGTACTTC. It is translated as CASSSPYEQYF.

This chain uses TRBV7-2 with TRBJ2-7; 7 bases align to TRBD2. The V segment lost 1 base and the J segment 3 bases; nucleotides outside the gene matches: 6. Germline V gene sequence: CDR1 SGHTA, CDR2 FQGNSA. This CDR3 has 15 residues. This CDR3 reads CASSLGGGINYEQYF. The CDR3, as DNA: TGTGCCAGCAGCTTAGGGGGGGGAATTAACTACGAGCAGTACTTC.

Points on this clone: Other DNA variants within this sample encode the same CDR3. The V and J genes are TRBV11-2 and TRBJ2-5; D is possibly TRBD2 (6 bases). The CDR3 consists of 13 residues. Germline assignment: CDR1 SGHAT and CDR2 FQNNGV. Trimming removed 4 bases from V and 5 bases from J, with 11 bases in between. This CDR3 reads CASSSGVGETQYF. The CDR3 nucleotides are TGTGCCAGCAGCTCGGGGGTAGGGGAGACCCAGTACTTC.

The rearrangement uses TRBV25-1 and TRBJ1-2; 11 nucleotides agree with TRBD1. The CDR3 has 14 amino acids. Trimming at V came to 1 base and at J to 7 bases, leaving 2 bases not matched to a gene. Looked up from germline, CDR1 is MGHDK and CDR2 is SYGVNS. This chain's CDR3 is CASSESGTGGGYTF. CDR3 coding DNA: TGTGCCAGCAGTGAATCGGGGACAGGGGGTGGCTACACCTTC.

The CDR3 is CASSQDGTAGNIQYF. For the CDR3, the DNA is TGCGCCAGCAGCCAAGACGGGACAGCCGGGAACATTCAGTACTTC. The genes are TRBV4-1 and TRBJ2-4; 7 nucleotides agree with TRBD1. The germline V gene has CDR1 MGHRA and CDR2 YSYEKL. Trimming removed 0 bases from V and 7 bases from J; junction bases left unmatched: 6. The CDR3 runs 15 residues.

The chain has TRBV6-1 and TRBJ2-1, with unresolved D. The germline V gene has CDR1 MNHNS and CDR2 SASEGT. V lost 1 base to trimming and J lost 10 bases, with 11 bases between them. CDR3 length: 13 amino acids. The CDR3 nucleotides are TGTGCCAGCAGTGAAGGAGGCAGCCTGGAGCAGTTCTTC. It codes for CASSEGGSLEQFF.

The sample holds one count of this clone. This chain uses TRBV24-1 with TRBJ2-3, with TRBD2 as a possible D gene (6 bases). The germline gives CDR1 KGHDR, CDR2 SFDVKD. The CDR3 extends over 17 amino acids. V lost 0 bases and J 1 base, leaving 13 bases between the germline ends. The CDR3 sequence is CATSDLQLAEGTDTQYF. CDR3 bases: TGTGCCACCAGTGATTTGCAATTAGCGGAGGGCACAGATACGCAGTATTTT.

The rearrangement links TRBV29-1 to TRBJ1-2; TRBD1 is a possible D gene (6 bases). Germline CDR1 is SQVTM and CDR2 is ANQGSEA. The CDR3 runs to 13 residues. The V end lost 7 bases, the J end lost 5 bases, and 17 bases lay between the germline ends. CDR3 loop: CSAGGGRGYGYTF. In DNA form, the CDR3 reads TGCAGCGCCGGGGGGGGGCGCGGATATGGCTACACCTTC.

The chain uses TRBV2 and TRBJ1-1, with a weak D call TRBD1 (6 bases). The CDR3 length is 13 residues. The germline gives CDR1 SNHLY, CDR2 FYNNEI. The germline V and J ends were trimmed by 4 bases and 1 base, with 7 bases remaining between them. The CDR3 protein is CASSGQANTEAFF. CDR3 in DNA: TGTGCCAGCAGTGGACAGGCGAACACTGAAGCTTTCTTT.